The sequence of this T cell receptor beta chain was determined in a study of identical twins. CDR3 length equals 13 residues. V was clipped by 4 bases and J by 1 base, with 5 bases between them. Germline V CDR1 and CDR2: SGHVS, FQNEAQ. A universal primer site came from template switching; cDNA carried unique molecular identifiers. TCRdb used MiXCR to reprocess the 5' RACE reads, holding one entry per CDR3 protein. Altogether approximately 500,000 distinct CDR3 sequences are present, approximately 25% being singletons, with the ten largest covering around 3%. The sample also formed part of further work on T cells expressing NK-cell markers. From that study: From sorted CD3+CD56+NKG2C+, CD3+CD56+NKG2C- and CD3+CD56-NKG2C+ T cells came the TCR beta repertoires.

The sample consisted of CD4+ T cells sorted from blood. The V gene is TRBV7-8, the J gene TRBJ1-3; no clear D. The sequence derives from a woman aged 18-30 years in good health. CDR3 nucleotide sequence: TGTGCCAGCAGCTCGATTTCTGGAAACACCATATATTTT. Its translation: CASSSISGNTIYF.